A single sample is the source of the 5 T cell receptor beta chains below, sequenced in a study of blood T cell repertoires in COVID-19 (dated by TCRdb to 2020 to 2021). The library came from the immunoSEQ multiplex PCR assay. TCRdb carries this immuneACCESS record with in-frame sequences only. Its versions omit some clonotypes, under half of them owing to an unresolved V gene in the studies checked, with the rest unexplained. Within this sample are 150,000 to 200,000 clones, with around nine tenths of them counted one time only. In total, the top ten clones hold approximately 12% of the sample. Specimen: peripheral blood. These receptors were taken from a woman between 70 and 85 years old with COVID-19, enrolled during active disease.

The CDR3 spells CASSLIGQGYGYTF. The DNA of the CDR3 is TGTGCCAGCAGTTTAATCGGGCAGGGGTATGGCTACACCTTC. V is TRBV27 and J is TRBJ1-2; tentatively, D is TRBD1 (6 bases). V was shortened by 2 bases and J by 5 bases, with 12 bases between the two germline ends. Germline V CDR1 and CDR2: MNHEY, SMNVEV (reference sequence). The length of the CDR3 is 14 residues.

The rearrangement links TRBV9 to TRBJ1-3, with D maybe TRBD1 (6 bases). Germline V gene data show CDR1 as SGDLS and CDR2 as YYNGEE. V dropped 3 bases and J dropped 0 bases, with 13 bases sitting between them. The CDR3 totals 16 residues. The CDR3 loop reads CASSAPTGISGNTIYF. CDR3 DNA: TGTGCCAGCAGCGCCCCGACAGGAATCTCTGGAAACACCATATATTTT.

This sequence joins TRBV28 and TRBJ2-7, with 8 nucleotides matching TRBD2. V shed 4 bases, J shed 5 bases, and the junction held 4 bases outside the gene matches. The CDR3 has 13 residues. From germline, CDR1 is MDHEN and CDR2 SYDVKM. CDR3: CASSWTSFHEQYF. CDR3 nucleotide sequence: TGTGCCAGCAGTTGGACTAGCTTCCACGAGCAGTACTTC.

V is TRBV7-2 and J is TRBJ2-7, with 13 bases matching TRBD2. The V gene's germline CDR1 is SGHTA and CDR2 FQGNSA. With 3 bases clipped from V and 4 bases from J, the junction kept 3 bases outside the gene matches. The CDR3 is made up of 15 amino acids. CDR3 region: CASSFGTSGTYEQYF. The DNA of the CDR3 is TGTGCCAGCAGCTTCGGGACTAGCGGGACGTACGAGCAGTACTTC.

The chain has TRBV7-9 and TRBJ1-4; a possible D gene is TRBD1 (6 bases). The V end lost 3 bases, the J end lost 7 bases, and 12 bases lay between the germline ends. Germline CDR1 reads SEHNR; CDR2 reads FQNEAQ (reference sequence). The CDR3 is 14 amino acids. The CDR3 bases are TGTGCCAGCAGCTTTATCAGGGGAACTGAAAAACTGTTTTTT. Translation gives CASSFIRGTEKLFF.